This T cell receptor (beta chain) appears in the sequencing data of a study of T cell repertoires in cytomegalovirus infection. TCRdb itself ran the reads through MiXCR, one entry per CDR3 protein. The sample contains about 770,000 distinct CDR3 sequences, 25% to 30% of which appear only once. This clonotype was detected a few times. Its specificity is not known. The CDR3 is 15 residues long. CDR1 is MNHNS, CDR2 SASEGT, per germline. V lost 6 bases, J lost 5 bases, and 8 bases stayed unmatched. The chain recombines TRBV6-1 with TRBJ2-1, with 9 bases fitting TRBD2. The sequencing used cultured CD8+ T cells from PBMCs, collected from culture after CMV antigen stimulation. This TCR derives from a human donor in good health (CMV status not recorded). Some clones in this sample may be carry-over from other donors' samples. CDR3 protein: CASRPSAGGHNEQFF. CDR3 nucleotide sequence: TGTGCCAGCAGACCTTCAGCGGGGGGACACAATGAGCAGTTCTTC.